This T cell receptor beta chain was obtained from a study of shared T cell receptors in the human thymus. Germline V gene data show CDR1 as KGHSH and CDR2 as LQKENI. The CDR3 is 16 amino acids. Trimming pared 0 bases from V and 7 bases from J, leaving 15 bases between. Assay used: immunoSEQ multiplex PCR; TCRdb lists only in-frame clones, some missing. The sample lists about 710,000 clones, about 90% occurring once. These sequences were also reported in another study, on human thymus T cells. As reported in that work: Infants, healthy and Finnish, who were having corrective surgery for congenital heart defects served as donors. Thymic material originated from resections removed in the course of corrective heart surgery.

The clonotype was recovered from a boy under two years old with a congenital heart defect. The specimen was thymocytes. The chain uses TRBV18 and TRBJ2-2; TRBD1 might be the D (6 bases). The CDR3 loop reads CASSPPGAGADGELFF. The CDR3 nucleotides read TGTGCCAGCTCACCACCAGGGGCAGGGGCTGACGGGGAGCTGTTTTTT.